Sequencing of this TCR beta chain was carried out in a study of beta chain features in type 1 diabetes. Study outcomes and limitations: Moderate yet significant TCRB CDR3 shortening was seen in Type 1 diabetes patients in all four CD4+ subsets. Equally in patients and controls, PCR might preferentially amplify shorter templates. Sequencing used cDNA, and cells with high TCR expression could therefore be over-represented.

Germline V CDR1 and CDR2: SGHTA, FQGNSA. Trimming removed 3 bases from V and 5 bases from J, with 7 bases in between. The CDR3 has 12 amino acids. Sequenced material consisted of expressed TCRB transcripts (all of the isolated RNA was reverse transcribed). Deep immunoSEQ sequencing covered naive, central memory and regulatory T cell samples. The data were produced by immunoSEQ multiplex PCR, yet TCRdb's version contains in-frame clones alone and is incomplete. The repertoire holds about 740,000 clones, with roughly 12% as singletons. Stem cell-like memory, regulatory, central memory and naive CD4+ cells were sorted via CD45RO/CCR7/CD25/CD127/CD95/CD27. This clone came up a few times. Its antigen remains unidentified.

This receptor was obtained from a man aged 18 to 35 with type 1 diabetes. The chain employs TRBV7-2 and TRBJ2-5; perhaps TRBD2 as D (5 bases). The source material was naive CD4+ T cells from blood. CDR3 sequence: CASSFSVETQYF. The DNA for the CDR3 is TGTGCCAGCAGCTTTAGCGTGGAGACCCAGTACTTC. Full variable domain (rest looked up from reference TRBV7-2 and TRBJ2-5): GAGVSQSPSNKVTEKGKDVELRCDPISGHTALYWYRQSLGQGLEFLIYFQGNSAPDKSGLPSDRFSAERTGGSVSTLTIQRTQQEDSAVYLCASSFSVETQYFGPGTRLLVL.